The following is a T cell receptor (beta chain) sequence with its context. Its cognate antigen is unknown. As part of library construction, unique molecular identifiers were attached to individual cDNA molecules. TCRdb used MiXCR to reprocess the 5' RACE reads, holding one entry per CDR3 protein. Here the sample spans more than 20,000 distinct CDR3 sequences, about 4.3% being singletons. The data are from a study of early T cells in non-severe SARS-CoV-2 infection. Findings and caveats of the study: Using VDJdb, the matching emphasized anti-spike CD8 responses while missing private and CD4 specificities.

The sample was whole blood. The sequence was obtained from an adult who was a healthcare worker with PCR-confirmed SARS-CoV-2 infection or an uninfected control (not recorded which).

As DNA, the CDR3 is TGCAGCGTTTACGGGGTCTCCTCCATGAACACTGAAGCTTTCTTT. Translating gives CSVYGVSSMNTEAFF. V usage is TRBV29-1 and J usage is TRBJ1-1; D is unresolved. Trimming took off 5 bases at V and 0 bases at J, with 16 bases between the two ends. The CDR3 loop spans 15 amino acids. Germline V gene data show CDR1 as SQVTM and CDR2 as ANQGSEA.